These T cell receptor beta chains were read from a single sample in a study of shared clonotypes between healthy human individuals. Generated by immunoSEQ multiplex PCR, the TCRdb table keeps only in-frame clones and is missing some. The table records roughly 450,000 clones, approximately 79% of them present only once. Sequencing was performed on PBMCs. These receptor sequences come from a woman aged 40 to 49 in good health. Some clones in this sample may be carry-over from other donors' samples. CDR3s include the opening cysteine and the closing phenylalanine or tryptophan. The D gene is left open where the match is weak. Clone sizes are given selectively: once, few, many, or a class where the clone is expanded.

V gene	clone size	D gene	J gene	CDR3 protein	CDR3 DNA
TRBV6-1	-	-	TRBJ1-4	CASSDPGVTNEKLFF	TGTGCCAGCAGTGATCCAGGGGTCACTAATGAAAAACTGTTTTTT
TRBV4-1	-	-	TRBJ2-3	CASSQLRATLSTDTQYF	TGCGCCAGCAGCCAACTCCGGGCTACCCTGAGCACAGATACGCAGTATTTT
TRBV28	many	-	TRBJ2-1	CASSIGGASGSSLEQFF	TGTGCCAGCAGTATAGGGGGGGCGTCGGGGTCGTCCCTGGAGCAGTTCTTC
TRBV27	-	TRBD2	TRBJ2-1	CASSLSTSGNYNEQFF	TGTGCCAGCAGTTTATCTACGAGCGGGAACTACAATGAGCAGTTCTTC
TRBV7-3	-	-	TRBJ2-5	CASSWTAPETQYF	TGTGCCAGCAGTTGGACTGCACCAGAGACCCAGTACTTC
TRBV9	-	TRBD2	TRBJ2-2	CASSVGLAGGPGELFF	TGTGCCAGCAGCGTAGGATTAGCGGGAGGGCCCGGGGAGCTGTTTTTT
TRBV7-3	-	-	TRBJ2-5	CASSLGASTATQYF	TGTGCCAGCAGCTTAGGGGCTAGCACGGCGACCCAGTACTTC
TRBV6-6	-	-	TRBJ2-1	CASSSPETYNEQFF	TGTGCCAGCAGTTCCCCTGAGACATACAATGAGCAGTTCTTC
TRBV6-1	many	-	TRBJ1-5	CASTMDGPSNQPQHF	TGTGCCAGCACTATGGACGGTCCTAGCAATCAGCCCCAGCATTTT
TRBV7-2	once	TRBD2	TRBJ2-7	CASVKVLAGGYEQYF	TGTGCCAGCGTTAAGGTCCTAGCGGGGGGCTACGAGCAGTACTTC
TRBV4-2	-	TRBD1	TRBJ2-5	CASSQDPPGQGETQYF	TGTGCCAGCAGCCAAGATCCACCGGGACAGGGAGAGACCCAGTACTTC
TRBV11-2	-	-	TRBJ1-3	CASSSSVGNTIYF	TGTGCCAGCAGCTCTTCCGTGGGAAACACCATATATTTT
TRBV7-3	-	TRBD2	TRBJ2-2	CASKIDAGAYTGELFF	TGTGCCAGCAAAATAGATGCGGGAGCATACACCGGGGAGCTGTTTTTT
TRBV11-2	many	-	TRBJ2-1	CASSLDRASGNEQFF	TGTGCCAGCAGCTTAGATCGGGCAAGTGGGAATGAGCAGTTCTTC
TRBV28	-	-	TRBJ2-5	CASSSMSGDQETQYF	TGTGCCAGCAGCTCAATGAGCGGAGATCAAGAGACCCAGTACTTC
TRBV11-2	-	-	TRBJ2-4	CASSVPFSGVAKNIQYF	TGTGCCAGCAGCGTCCCCTTCTCCGGGGTTGCCAAAAACATTCAGTACTTC
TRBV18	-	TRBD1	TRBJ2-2	CASSQRQGLDTGELFF	TGTGCCAGCTCACAAAGACAGGGTCTCGACACCGGGGAGCTGTTTTTT
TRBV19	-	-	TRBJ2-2	CASQRAGELFF	TGTGCCAGCCAAAGGGCCGGGGAGCTGTTTTTT
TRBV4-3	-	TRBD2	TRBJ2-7	CASSPTTAGGPGSYEQYF	TGCGCCAGCAGCCCCACGACAGCGGGAGGGCCGGGCTCCTACGAGCAGTACTTC
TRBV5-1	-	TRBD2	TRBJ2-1	CASTKGGGQDGYNEQFF	TGCGCCAGCACCAAAGGCGGGGGGCAGGATGGCTACAATGAGCAGTTCTTC
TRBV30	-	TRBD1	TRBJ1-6	CAWSVNRGNSPLHF	TGTGCCTGGAGTGTAAACAGGGGGAATTCACCCCTCCACTTT
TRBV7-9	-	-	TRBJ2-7	CASSLGTGSYEQYF	TGTGCCAGCAGCTTAGGAACGGGGTCCTACGAGCAGTACTTC
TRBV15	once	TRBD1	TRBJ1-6	CATSVDRGWDSPLHF	TGTGCCACCAGCGTCGACAGGGGATGGGATTCACCCCTCCACTTT
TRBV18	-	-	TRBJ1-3	CASSPLPLQGSNTIYF	TGTGCCAGCTCACCACTCCCCTTGCAGGGTAGTAACACCATATATTTT
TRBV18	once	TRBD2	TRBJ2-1	CASSLGLAAGNEQFF	TGTGCCAGCTCCCTCGGACTAGCGGCGGGGAATGAGCAGTTCTTC
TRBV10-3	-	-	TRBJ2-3	CAISDGERDTQYF	TGTGCCATCAGTGACGGGGAGAGGGATACGCAGTATTTT
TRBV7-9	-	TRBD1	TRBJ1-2	CASSPQPGQGLNYGYTF	TGTGCCAGCAGCCCCCAACCGGGACAGGGATTAAACTATGGCTACACCTTC
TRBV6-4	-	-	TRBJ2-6	CASSGQAGANVLTF	TGTGCCAGCAGTGGACAGGCGGGGGCCAACGTCCTGACTTTC
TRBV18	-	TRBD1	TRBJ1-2	CASSLQGQGAFDGYTF	TGTGCCAGCTCACTACAGGGGCAGGGGGCGTTCGATGGCTACACCTTC
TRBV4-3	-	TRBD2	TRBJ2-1	CASSQVGLAGGPGNEQFF	TGCGCCAGCAGCCAAGTGGGCCTAGCGGGAGGGCCGGGCAATGAGCAGTTCTTC
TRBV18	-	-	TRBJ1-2	CASSPSTGPVDGYTF	TGTGCCAGCTCACCCTCTACAGGACCGGTAGATGGCTACACCTTC
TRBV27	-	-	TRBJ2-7	CASSLSGLYEQYF	TGTGCCAGCAGTTTATCAGGGCTTTACGAGCAGTACTTC
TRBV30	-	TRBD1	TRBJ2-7	CAWRAGTGGEQYF	TGTGCCTGGAGGGCCGGGACAGGGGGCGAGCAGTACTTC
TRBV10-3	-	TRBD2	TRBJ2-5	CAISEDSGRASGTQYF	TGTGCCATCAGTGAGGATAGCGGGAGGGCCTCGGGGACCCAGTACTTC
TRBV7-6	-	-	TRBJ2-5	CASSFQGGETQYF	TGTGCCAGCAGCTTTCAGGGGGGGGAGACCCAGTACTTC
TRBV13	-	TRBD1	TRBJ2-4	CASSSSDRDNIQYF	TGTGCCAGCAGCTCCTCGGACAGGGACAACATTCAGTACTTC
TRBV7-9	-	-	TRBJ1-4	CASSLLFGGVTTNEKLFF	TGTGCCAGCAGCTTACTATTCGGGGGAGTTACAACTAATGAAAAACTGTTTTTT
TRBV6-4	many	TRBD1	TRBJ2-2	CASSETGEATGELFF	TGTGCCAGCAGTGAGACAGGGGAAGCAACCGGGGAGCTGTTTTTT
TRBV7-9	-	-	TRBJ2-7	CASSIPKGDNSYEQYF	TGTGCCAGCAGCATCCCTAAGGGGGACAACTCCTACGAGCAGTACTTC
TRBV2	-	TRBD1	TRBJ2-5	CASPGTGAKTQYF	TGTGCCAGCCCCGGGACAGGCGCGAAGACCCAGTACTTC
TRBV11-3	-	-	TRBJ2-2	CASSTGLNTGELFF	TGTGCCAGCAGCACGGGCCTAAACACCGGGGAGCTGTTTTTT
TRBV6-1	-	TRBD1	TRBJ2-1	CASSVQGANEQFF	TGTGCCAGCAGTGTACAGGGGGCGAATGAGCAGTTCTTC
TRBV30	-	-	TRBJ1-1	CAWSAGFGQSAFF	TGTGCCTGGAGTGCCGGTTTTGGGCAATCTGCTTTCTTT
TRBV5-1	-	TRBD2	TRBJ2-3	CASSLVIAGRGADTQYF	TGCGCCAGCAGCTTGGTAATAGCGGGACGTGGGGCAGATACGCAGTATTTT
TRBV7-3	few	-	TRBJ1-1	CASSLTGNTEAFF	TGTGCCAGCAGCTTGACAGGGAACACTGAAGCTTTCTTT
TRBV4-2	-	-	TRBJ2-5	CASSLRGVQETQYF	TGTGCCAGCAGCCTCAGGGGGGTTCAAGAGACCCAGTACTTC
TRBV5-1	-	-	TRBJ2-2	CASSVRGDTGELFF	TGCGCCAGCAGTGTCAGGGGAGACACCGGGGAGCTGTTTTTT
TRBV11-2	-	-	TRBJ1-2	CASSLAGNAYGYTF	TGTGCCAGCAGCTTAGCAGGGAATGCTTATGGCTACACCTTC
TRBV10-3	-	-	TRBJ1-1	CAITKEGGPNTEAFF	TGTGCCATCACAAAGGAAGGAGGGCCCAACACTGAAGCTTTCTTT
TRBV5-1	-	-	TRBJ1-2	CASSLKQNLNYGYTF	TGCGCCAGCAGCTTGAAACAGAATCTTAACTATGGCTACACCTTC